One sample yielded the 2 T cell receptor beta chains listed below, sequenced in a study of CD4+ T cells in melanoma. Sequencing used immunoSEQ multiplex PCR; TCRdb keeps in-frame clones, though not all of them. The sample shows several thousand clones, roughly three fifths of them seen only once. The sequencing input was cells from a culture (not recorded whether cultured in vitro). These receptors came from a human donor with melanoma.

Regarding this clone: One junction end disagrees with the germline gene, perhaps due to a read error. The chain employs TRBV6-5 and TRBJ2-7; a possible D gene is TRBD1 (6 bases). Germline V gives CDR1 MNHEY, CDR2 SVGAGI. This CDR3 comprises 12 residues. This CDR3 is CASSAGEYGQYF. The CDR3 DNA reads as TGTGCCAGCAGCGCAGGGGAATACGGGCAGTACTTC.

The count of this clone is one. The gene calls are TRBV5-1 and TRBJ2-7, with D maybe TRBD2 (6 bases). Trimming took off 2 bases at V and 3 bases at J, with 15 bases between the two ends. CDR1 and CDR2 (germline): SGHRS, YFSETQ. The CDR3 has 15 residues. The CDR3 coding sequence is TGCGCCAGCAGCTTAGACAGCCGGGGGTACTACGAGCAGTACTTC. This gives the protein CASSLDSRGYYEQYF.